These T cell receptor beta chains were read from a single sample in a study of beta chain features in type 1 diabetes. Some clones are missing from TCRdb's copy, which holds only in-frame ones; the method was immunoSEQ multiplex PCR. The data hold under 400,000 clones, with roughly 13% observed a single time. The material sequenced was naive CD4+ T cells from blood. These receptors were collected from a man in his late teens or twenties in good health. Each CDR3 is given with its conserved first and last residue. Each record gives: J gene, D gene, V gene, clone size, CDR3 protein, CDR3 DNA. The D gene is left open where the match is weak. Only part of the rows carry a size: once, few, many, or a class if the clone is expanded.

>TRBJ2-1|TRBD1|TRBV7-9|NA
CATSRVTGGRSAYNEQFF
TGTGCCACCAGCCGTGTGACAGGGGGAAGGTCGGCTTACAATGAGCAGTTCTTC
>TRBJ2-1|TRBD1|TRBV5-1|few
CASSGGTGFVVDEQFF
TGCGCCAGCAGCGGGGGGACAGGGTTTGTGGTGGATGAGCAGTTCTTC
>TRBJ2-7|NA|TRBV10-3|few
CAISSPGLRISYEQYF
TGTGCCATCAGTTCTCCGGGACTCCGAATTTCCTACGAGCAGTACTTC
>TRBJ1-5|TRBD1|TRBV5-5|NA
CASSLASGTGGRQPQHF
TGTGCCAGCAGCTTGGCCTCCGGGACAGGGGGGCGTCAGCCCCAGCATTTT
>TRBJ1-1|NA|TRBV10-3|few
CAISDSRGIGTEAFF
TGTGCCATCAGTGACTCCCGGGGTATAGGTACTGAAGCTTTCTTT
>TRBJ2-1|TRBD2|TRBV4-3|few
CASSQYSGTSSYNEQFF
TGCGCCAGCAGCCAATATAGCGGGACGAGCTCCTACAATGAGCAGTTCTTC
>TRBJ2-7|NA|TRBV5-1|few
CASSLEGTPFGEQYF
TGCGCCAGCAGCTTGGAGGGGACACCTTTCGGCGAGCAGTACTTC
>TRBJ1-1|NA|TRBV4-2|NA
CASSQETGMNTEAFF
TGTGCCAGCAGCCAAGAGACAGGTATGAACACTGAAGCTTTCTTT
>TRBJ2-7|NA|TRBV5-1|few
CASSLALTLEGDEQYF
TGCGCCAGCAGCTTGGCTCTCACATTGGAAGGGGACGAGCAGTACTTC
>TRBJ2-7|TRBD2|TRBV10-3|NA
CAINSGSREQYF
TGTGCCATCAATAGCGGGAGTCGAGAGCAGTACTTC
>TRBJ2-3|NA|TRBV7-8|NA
CASAQGSTDTQYF
TGTGCCAGCGCGCAGGGGAGCACAGATACGCAGTATTTT
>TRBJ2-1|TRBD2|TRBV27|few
CASWTGGLAYNEQFF
TGTGCCAGCTGGACCGGGGGACTAGCCTACAATGAGCAGTTCTTC
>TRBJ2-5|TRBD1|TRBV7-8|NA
CASSFTGGRETQYF
TGTGCCAGCAGCTTCACAGGGGGCCGAGAGACCCAGTACTTC
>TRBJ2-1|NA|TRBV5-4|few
CASSSRTVSYNEQFF
TGTGCCAGCAGTTCAAGGACTGTCTCCTACAATGAGCAGTTCTTC
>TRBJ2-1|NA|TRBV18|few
CASSPGPGRSQNEQFF
TGTGCCAGCTCACCGGGGCCAGGACGGAGCCAAAATGAGCAGTTCTTC
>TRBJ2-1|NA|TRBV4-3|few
CASSRIPGDEQFF
TGCGCCAGCAGCCGCATACCCGGGGATGAGCAGTTCTTC
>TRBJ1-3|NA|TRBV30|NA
CAWSVGTSEGNTIYF
TGTGCCTGGAGTGTAGGGACATCAGAGGGAAACACCATATATTTT
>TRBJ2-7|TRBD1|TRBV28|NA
CAGQGVQGYEQYF
TGTGCCGGCCAGGGGGTACAGGGCTACGAGCAGTACTTC
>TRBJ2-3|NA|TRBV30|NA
CAYRGSGDTQYF
TGTGCCTATAGGGGGAGTGGAGATACGCAGTATTTT
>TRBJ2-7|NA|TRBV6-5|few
CASSSDIAGPYEQYF
TGTGCCAGCAGTTCCGACATCGCGGGACCCTACGAGCAGTACTTC
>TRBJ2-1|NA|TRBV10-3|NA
CAISESRNEQFF
TGTGCCATCAGTGAGTCGCGTAATGAGCAGTTCTTC
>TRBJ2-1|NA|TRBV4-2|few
CASSQEPSQTGEQFF
TGTGCCAGCAGCCAAGAACCATCGCAAACAGGGGAGCAGTTCTTC
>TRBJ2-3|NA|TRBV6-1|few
CASSEAAGLIDTQYF
TGTGCCAGCAGTGAAGCGGCAGGGCTGATAGATACGCAGTATTTT
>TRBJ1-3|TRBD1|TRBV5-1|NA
CASSLTGVPSGNTIYF
TGCGCCAGCAGCTTGACAGGGGTGCCTTCCGGAAACACCATATATTTT
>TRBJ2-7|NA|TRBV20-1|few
CRAGSYEQYF
TGCAGAGCAGGATCCTACGAGCAGTACTTC
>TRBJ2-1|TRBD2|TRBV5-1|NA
CASSTRSGGTYNEQFF
TGCGCCAGCAGCACTCGTAGCGGGGGTACCTACAATGAGCAGTTCTTC
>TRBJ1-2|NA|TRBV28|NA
CASSSTVNYGYTF
TGTGCCAGCAGTTCTACAGTTAACTATGGCTACACCTTC
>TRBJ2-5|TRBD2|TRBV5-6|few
CASSLFSGGASETQYF
TGTGCCAGCAGCTTGTTTAGCGGGGGGGCCAGCGAGACCCAGTACTTC
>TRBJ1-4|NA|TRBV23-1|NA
CASSQSIRRANEKLFF
TGCGCCAGCAGTCAATCGATCCGGAGGGCTAATGAAAAACTGTTTTTT
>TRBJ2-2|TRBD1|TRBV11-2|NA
CASSRDRNTGELFF
TGTGCCAGCAGCCGGGACAGGAACACCGGGGAGCTGTTTTTT
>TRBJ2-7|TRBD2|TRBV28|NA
CASSLRSASGRYEQYF
TGTGCCAGCAGTTTAAGGTCGGCTAGCGGCCGCTACGAGCAGTACTTC
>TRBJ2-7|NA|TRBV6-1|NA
CASSESGKRKQYF
TGTGCCAGCAGTGAATCAGGCAAAAGAAAGCAGTACTTC
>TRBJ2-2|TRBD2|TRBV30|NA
CAWKGLAYTGELFF
TGTGCCTGGAAGGGACTAGCTTACACCGGGGAGCTGTTTTTT
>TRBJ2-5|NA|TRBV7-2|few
CASSGDNQETQYF
TGTGCCAGCAGCGGGGACAACCAAGAGACCCAGTACTTC
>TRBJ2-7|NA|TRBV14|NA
CASSLQTVPSYEQYF
TGTGCCAGCAGCCTCCAGACTGTACCCTCCTACGAGCAGTACTTC
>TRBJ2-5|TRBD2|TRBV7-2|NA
CASSPGTSGGSYQETQYF
TGTGCCAGCAGCCCCGGGACTAGCGGGGGCTCGTACCAAGAGACCCAGTACTTC
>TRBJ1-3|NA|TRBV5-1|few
CASSLGRTAGNTIYF
TGCGCCAGCAGCTTGGGGAGAACGGCTGGAAACACCATATATTTT
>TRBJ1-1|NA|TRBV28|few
CASSLYRTANTEAFF
TGTGCCAGCAGTTTATACCGGACAGCTAACACTGAAGCTTTCTTT
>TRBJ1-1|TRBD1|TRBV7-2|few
CASSPRQGNTEAFF
TGTGCCAGCAGCCCGAGACAGGGGAACACTGAAGCTTTCTTT
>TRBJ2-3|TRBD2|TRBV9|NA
CASSVGVAGGTDTQYF
TGTGCCAGCAGCGTAGGGGTAGCGGGGGGCACAGATACGCAGTATTTT
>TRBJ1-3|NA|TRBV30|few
CAWGLGGGNTIYF
TGTGCCTGGGGGCTCGGAGGGGGAAACACCATATATTTT
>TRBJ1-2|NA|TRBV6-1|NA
CASSLDLNYGYTF
TGTGCCAGCAGCCTAGATCTTAACTATGGCTACACCTTC
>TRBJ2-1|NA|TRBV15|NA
CATSRPRSEQFF
TGTGCCACCAGCAGGCCCCGGAGTGAGCAGTTCTTC
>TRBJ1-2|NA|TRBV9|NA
CASSPSGYDYGYTF
TGTGCCAGCAGCCCCAGCGGGTACGACTATGGCTACACCTTC
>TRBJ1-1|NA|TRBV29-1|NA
CSVYRVGTEAFF
TGCAGCGTGTACAGGGTGGGAACTGAAGCTTTCTTT
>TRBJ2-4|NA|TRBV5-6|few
CASSLVGITKNIQYF
TGTGCCAGCAGCTTGGTCGGGATTACCAAAAACATTCAGTACTTC
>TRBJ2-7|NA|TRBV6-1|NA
CASSEGVVISYEQYF
TGTGCCAGCTCTGAGGGGGTGGTCATTTCCTACGAGCAGTACTTC
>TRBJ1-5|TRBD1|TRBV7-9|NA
CASSSKTGNSNQPQHF
TGTGCCAGCAGTTCAAAGACAGGGAATAGCAATCAGCCCCAGCATTTT
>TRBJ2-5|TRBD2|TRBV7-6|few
CASSGGLAGYVETQYF
TGTGCCAGCAGCGGTGGACTAGCGGGATATGTAGAGACCCAGTACTTC
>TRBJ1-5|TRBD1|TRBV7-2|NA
CASSLTTGTSNQPQHF
TGTGCCAGCAGCTTAACGACAGGGACCAGCAATCAGCCCCAGCATTTT
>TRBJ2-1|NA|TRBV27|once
CASSLILQSSYNEQFF
TGTGCCAGCAGTTTAATTTTACAGAGCTCCTACAATGAGCAGTTCTTC
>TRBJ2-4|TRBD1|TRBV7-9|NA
CASSKTGGKNIQYF
TGTGCCAGCAGCAAGACAGGGGGGAAAAACATTCAGTACTTC
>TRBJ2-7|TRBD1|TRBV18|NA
CASSPGQGAEQYF
TGTGCCAGCTCACCGGGACAGGGGGCCGAGCAGTACTTC
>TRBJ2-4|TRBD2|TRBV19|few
CASSASSGSGGKNIQYF
TGTGCCAGTAGTGCCTCTAGCGGGAGTGGTGGCAAAAACATTCAGTACTTC
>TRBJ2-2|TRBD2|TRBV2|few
CASSFGGAIGTGELFF
TGTGCCAGCAGTTTCGGGGGGGCAATCGGCACCGGGGAGCTGTTTTTT
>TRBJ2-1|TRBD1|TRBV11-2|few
CASSPTGIGEQFF
TGTGCCAGCAGCCCGACAGGGATCGGTGAGCAGTTCTTC
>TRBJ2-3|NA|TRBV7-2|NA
CASSLGGNPDTQYF
TGTGCCAGCAGCTTAGGAGGGAACCCAGATACGCAGTATTTT